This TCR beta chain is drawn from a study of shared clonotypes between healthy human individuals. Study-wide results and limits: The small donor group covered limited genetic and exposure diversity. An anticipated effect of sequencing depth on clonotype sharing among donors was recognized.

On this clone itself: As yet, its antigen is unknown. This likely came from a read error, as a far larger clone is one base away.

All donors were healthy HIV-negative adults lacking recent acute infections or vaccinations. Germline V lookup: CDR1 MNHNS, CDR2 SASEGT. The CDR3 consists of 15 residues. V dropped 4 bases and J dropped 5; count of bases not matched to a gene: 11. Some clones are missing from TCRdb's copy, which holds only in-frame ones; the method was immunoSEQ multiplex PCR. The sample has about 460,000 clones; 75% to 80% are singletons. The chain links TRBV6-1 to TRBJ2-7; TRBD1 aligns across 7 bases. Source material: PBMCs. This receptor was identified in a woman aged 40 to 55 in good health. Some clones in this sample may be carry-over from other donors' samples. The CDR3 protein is CASSVTGDGPNEQYF. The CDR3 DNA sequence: TGTGCCAGCAGTGTCACAGGGGACGGACCTAACGAGCAGTACTTC.